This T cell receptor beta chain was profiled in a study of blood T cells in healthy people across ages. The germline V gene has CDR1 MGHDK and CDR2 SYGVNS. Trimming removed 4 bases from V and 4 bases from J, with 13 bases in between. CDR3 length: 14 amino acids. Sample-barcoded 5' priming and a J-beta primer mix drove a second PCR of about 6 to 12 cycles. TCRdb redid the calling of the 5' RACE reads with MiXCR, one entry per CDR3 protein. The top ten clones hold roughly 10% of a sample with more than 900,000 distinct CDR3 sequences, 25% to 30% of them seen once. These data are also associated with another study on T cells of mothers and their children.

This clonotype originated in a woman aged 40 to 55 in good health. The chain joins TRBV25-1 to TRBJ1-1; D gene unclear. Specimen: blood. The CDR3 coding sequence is TGTGCCAGCAGTGGCATTGAGGCAGGCACTGAAGCTTTCTTT. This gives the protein CASSGIEAGTEAFF.